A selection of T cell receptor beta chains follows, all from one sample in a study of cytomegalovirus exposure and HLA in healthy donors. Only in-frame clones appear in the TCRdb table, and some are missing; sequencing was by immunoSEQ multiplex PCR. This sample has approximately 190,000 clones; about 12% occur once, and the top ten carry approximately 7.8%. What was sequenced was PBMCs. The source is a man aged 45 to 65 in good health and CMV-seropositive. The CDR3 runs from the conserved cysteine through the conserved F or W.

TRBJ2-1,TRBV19,CASSIPRYEQFF
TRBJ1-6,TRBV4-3,CASSLRGAVNSPLHF
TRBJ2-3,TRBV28,CATLAGGSTDTQYF
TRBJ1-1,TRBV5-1,CASSFYRGDMNTEAFF
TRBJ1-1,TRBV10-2,CASSVIRGGTEAFF
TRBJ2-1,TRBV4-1,CASSQPTRGKVGQFF
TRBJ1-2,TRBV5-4,CASSHGTGADGYTF
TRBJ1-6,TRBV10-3,CAIRGDSTYNSPLHF
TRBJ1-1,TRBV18,CASSSRNTEAFF
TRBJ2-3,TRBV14,CASSRTSGSTDTQYF
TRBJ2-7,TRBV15,CATGKRPPTGEQYF
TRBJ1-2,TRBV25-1,CASSESIGAPDYGYTF
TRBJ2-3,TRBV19,CASSKLGTSTETQYF
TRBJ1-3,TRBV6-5,CASSFDRAGNTIYF
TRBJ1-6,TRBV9,CASSVGELYNSPLHF